This T cell receptor (beta chain) was documented in a study of shared T cell receptors in the human thymus (dated by TCRdb to the early 2020s). Study-wide context: The study examined how self-reactive, shared T-cell receptor alpha chains are generated in the human thymus.

Compared with germline, V lacks 8 bases and J lacks 0 bases; bases without a gene match: 13. The CDR3 sequence holds 17 residues, the cysteine and phenylalanine included. Only the CDR3 region is kept as DNA, spanning 51 bases read in frame from base 1. Taken from the germline V gene, the CDR1 and CDR2 loops are MGHRA and YSYEKL. Comment on this clone: The specificity of this receptor is unknown. No base quality information exists; no much larger clone differs at one position.

Receptor libraries were prepared by the immunoSEQ multiplex PCR assay. TCRdb mirrors the immuneACCESS table, restricted to in-frame sequences. Some clones are absent from its copies; in checked studies, under half trace to an unresolved V gene, and the reason for the others is unknown. Counted in this sample were 720,000 or so clones; approximately 85% of them appeared once. The ten largest clones capture about 0.011% of the sample. These records were also assigned to another study, of human thymus T cells. Per the second study: The donors were immunologically healthy infants in Finland who had open corrective cardiac surgery for congenital heart defects. Thymus tissue was collected as surgical resects that were removed during corrective cardiac surgery. Both the thymic and the peripheral blood repertoires appeared to show biased V and J gene segment usage. Highly overlapping thymic TCR repertoires among unrelated individuals were reported in the related research. TCR alpha and beta repertoires from roughly 8 infant thymus samples and a few related peripheral blood samples were characterized in the study. Donor ages ranging from 7 to 244 days were recorded, and about six male and a couple of female infants were included in the cohort. After being mechanically released from the tissue, thymocytes were kept at -70 degrees C in pellets of about 8.5-32 million cells. A QIAsymphony instrument was used to extract genomic DNA from the frozen cell pellets. The immunoSEQ multiplex PCR assay was used to amplify the TCRB and TCRAD loci from a standardized amount of quality-controlled genomic DNA. The amplicons covered the V(D)J region and were long enough to include the CDR3 and to identify the V and J genes. Amplicon sequencing was performed on an Illumina platform through the commercial immunoSEQ service. Corrections for primer bias and sequencing errors followed previously described methods, while TCRAD and TCRB definitions were based on the IMGT database. immunoSEQ Analyzer 3.0 and VDJTools were used for repertoire analysis, which covered basic statistics, V/J segment usage, diversity estimates, rarefaction and pairwise overlap. Diversity was estimated with Chao1, ChaoE, Efron-Thisted, Shannon and inverse Simpson indices, and also on datasets down-sampled to the smallest sample. For repertoire overlap, CDR3 nucleotide sequence, V gene and J gene had to match strictly, and clustering was done by Jaccard-based multidimensional scaling. On average, thymus samples gave 750,000 to 950,000 unique TCRB clonotypes, whereas blood samples gave roughly 86,000.

The rearranged segments are TRBV4-1 and TRBJ2-4; 7 bases in the middle match TRBD2. The receptor was isolated from a girl less than two years old with a congenital heart defect. Donor details come from another sample of the same person, matched by shared clones. The sequencing sample was made of thymocytes. DNA sequence: TGCGCCAGCTCAAGGGGATCGGGAGGCCTAGCCAAAAACATTCAGTACTTC. Its amino acids are CASSRGSGGLAKNIQYF.